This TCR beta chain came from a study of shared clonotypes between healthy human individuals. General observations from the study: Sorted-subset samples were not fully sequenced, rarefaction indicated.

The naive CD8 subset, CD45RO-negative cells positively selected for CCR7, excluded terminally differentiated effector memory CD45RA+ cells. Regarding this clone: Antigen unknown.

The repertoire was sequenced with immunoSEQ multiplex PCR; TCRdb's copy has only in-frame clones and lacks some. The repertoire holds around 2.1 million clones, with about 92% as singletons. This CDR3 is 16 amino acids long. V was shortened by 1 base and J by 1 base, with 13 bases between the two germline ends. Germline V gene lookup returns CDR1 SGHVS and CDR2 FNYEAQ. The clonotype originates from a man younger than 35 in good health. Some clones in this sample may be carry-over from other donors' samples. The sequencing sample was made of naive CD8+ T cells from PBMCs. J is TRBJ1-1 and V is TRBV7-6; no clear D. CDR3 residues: CASSLESPFGNTEAFF. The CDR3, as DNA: TGTGCCAGCAGCTTAGAGTCTCCTTTTGGGAACACTGAAGCTTTCTTT. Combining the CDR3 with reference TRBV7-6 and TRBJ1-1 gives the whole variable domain GAGVSQSPRYKVTKRGQDVALRCDPISGHVSLYWYRQALGQGPEFLTYFNYEAQQDKSGLPNDRFSAERPEGSISTLTIQRTEQRDSAMYRCASSLESPFGNTEAFFGQGTRLTVV.